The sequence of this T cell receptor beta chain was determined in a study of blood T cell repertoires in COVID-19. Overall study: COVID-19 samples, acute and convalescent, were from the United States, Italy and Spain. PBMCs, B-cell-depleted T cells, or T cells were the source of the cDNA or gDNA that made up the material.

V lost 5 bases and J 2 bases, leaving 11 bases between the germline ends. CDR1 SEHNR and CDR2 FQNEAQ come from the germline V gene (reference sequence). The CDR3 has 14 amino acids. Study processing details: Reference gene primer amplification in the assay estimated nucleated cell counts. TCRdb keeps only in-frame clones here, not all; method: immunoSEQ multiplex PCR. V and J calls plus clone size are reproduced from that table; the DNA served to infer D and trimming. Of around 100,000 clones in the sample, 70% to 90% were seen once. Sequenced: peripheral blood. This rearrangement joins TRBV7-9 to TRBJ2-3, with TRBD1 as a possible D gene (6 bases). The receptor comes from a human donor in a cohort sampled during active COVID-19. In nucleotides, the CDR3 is TGTGCCAGCAGCCAGGGGATCAACACAGATACGCAGTATTTT. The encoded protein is CASSQGINTDTQYF.